The 17 T cell receptor beta chains below all came from one sample that was sequenced in a study of blood T cells in healthy people across ages. Together with a sample-barcoded 5' primer, a J-beta primer mix was included in a second PCR lasting roughly 6 to 12 cycles. TCRdb analysed the 5' RACE reads with MiXCR anew, one entry per CDR3 protein. The profile shows roughly 800,000 distinct CDR3 sequences, roughly 25% of them singletons. These same records also appear under a second study, on T cells of mothers and their children.

Input material: blood. The source is a boy aged 10-17 years in good health.

This clonotype has a handful of counts. J is TRBJ1-1 and V is TRBV4-1, with TRBD1 matching 7 bases. With 2 bases clipped from V and 2 bases from J, the junction kept 14 bases outside the gene matches. The CDR3 covers 18 residues. CDR1 and CDR2 from the germline V gene are MGHRA and YSYEKL. The CDR3 loop reads CASSQYPGTESGNTEAFF. Written as DNA, the CDR3 is TGCGCCAGCAGCCAATATCCCGGGACAGAAAGCGGTAACACTGAAGCTTTCTTT.

The V call is TRBV29-1, the J call TRBJ2-5, with D possibly being TRBD1 (7 bases). The CDR3 sequence is 14 residues long. CDR1 and CDR2 (germline): SQVTM, ANQGSEA. Trimming removed 7 bases at V and 4 bases at J, with 19 bases between. The CDR3 protein is CSALGGGKVETQYF. CDR3 nucleotide sequence: TGCAGCGCCCTCGGAGGGGGCAAGGTAGAGACCCAGTACTTC.

This clonotype has only a few counts. V gene TRBV12-3 or TRBV12-4 combines with J gene TRBJ2-2; 8 nucleotides line up with TRBD1. The CDR3 runs to 17 residues. With V trimmed by 6 bases and J by 4 bases, 13 bases remained unmatched. CDR3 bases: TGTGCCAGCAGCACTACCGCCGGGACAGGTAGCACCGGGGAGCTGTTTTTT. Its translation is CASSTTAGTGSTGELFF.

The chain links TRBV10-3 to TRBJ2-5; 9 positions agree with TRBD1. The better agreement between TRBJ2-1 and the DNA end casts doubt on the J call. CDR3 length equals 16 residues. CDR1 and CDR2 from the germline V gene are ENHRY and SYGVKD. As DNA, the CDR3 is TGTGCCATCAGTGACACCGGGACAGGGACGGGCAATGAGCAGTTCTTC. It yields the protein CAISDTGTGTGNEQFF.

This clonotype was recorded a few times. This rearrangement joins TRBV6-6 to TRBJ2-5; a weak D match, TRBD1 (6 bases). The J call may be in error: the DNA end matches TRBJ2-7 better. The CDR3 is 15 amino acids. Germline V gene lookup returns CDR1 MNHNY and CDR2 SVGAGI (reference sequence). CDR3: CASSYSRGSGHEQYF. The CDR3 nucleotides are TGTGCCAGCAGTTACTCGAGGGGGTCGGGTCACGAGCAGTACTTC.

There are a few counts of this clonotype. The rearrangement uses TRBV6-1 and TRBJ2-7, with 10 bases lining up with TRBD1. With 5 bases clipped from V and 5 bases from J, the junction kept 12 bases outside the gene matches. The CDR3 spans 16 residues. The germline V gene has CDR1 MNHNS and CDR2 SASEGT. The CDR3 region is CASSRPPGTGDDEQYF. CDR3 in DNA: TGTGCCAGCAGTCGTCCGCCCGGGACAGGGGACGACGAGCAGTACTTC.

The genes are TRBV7-2 and TRBJ2-3, with D unclear. Germline lookup yields CDR1 SGHTA and CDR2 FQGNSA. Trimming pared 4 bases from V and 8 bases from J, leaving 7 bases between. The CDR3 extends over 11 amino acids. The DNA of the CDR3 is TGTGCCAGCAGCTCAGACCCTACGCAGTATTTT. This gives the protein CASSSDPTQYF.

The chain is built from TRBV10-3 and TRBJ2-3; a weak D match, TRBD1 (5 bases). The germline V gene has CDR1 ENHRY and CDR2 SYGVKD. Trimming left V 6 bases short and J 1 base short, with 20 bases between. The CDR3 spans 17 residues. Here the CDR3 DNA reads TGTGCCATCAGCTTTCCCCCCTCACAGGCGCGCACAGATACGCAGTATTTT. Protein: CAISFPPSQARTDTQYF.

This clonotype has only a few counts. The V call is TRBV4-3, the J call TRBJ1-4; 7 bases match TRBD1. Trimming removed 4 bases from V and 12 bases from J; junction bases left unmatched: 17. Germline CDR1 is LGHNA and CDR2 is YSLEER. The CDR3 is made up of 16 amino acids. DNA for the CDR3: TGCGCCAGCAGCCGACTTTTGAACAGGGGCTCGGAGGAACTGTTTTTT. Protein product: CASSRLLNRGSEELFF.

This clonotype was detected only a few times. J is TRBJ2-5 and V is TRBV12-5, with 7 nucleotides matching TRBD1. This CDR3 spans 15 amino acids. Unmatched junction bases numbered 6, after V lost 2 bases and J lost 3 bases. Germline CDR1 is LGHNT and CDR2 is FRNRAP. CDR3 sequence: CASGLINGTEETQYF. The CDR3 DNA follows: TGTGCTAGTGGTTTGATAAACGGGACAGAAGAGACCCAGTACTTC.

The J gene is TRBJ1-2, the V gene TRBV4-2; 9 bases fit TRBD1. Germline lookup yields CDR1 LGHNA and CDR2 YNFKEQ. Germline trimming cut 3 bases from V and 6 bases from J; bases unmatched to any gene: 8. The CDR3 runs to 15 residues. The CDR3 nucleotides are TGTGCCAGCAGCCAGCCGGGACAGGGATTGGATGGCTACACCTTC. The encoded protein is CASSQPGQGLDGYTF.

The V and J genes are TRBV20-1 and TRBJ2-5; 7 bases align to TRBD2. The CDR3 is 14 residues long. Per the germline V gene, CDR1 is DFQATT and CDR2 is SNEGSKA (reference sequence). V shed 3 bases, J shed 1 base, and the junction held 5 bases outside the gene matches. The CDR3 is CSASLAGSQETQYF. The CDR3 DNA follows: TGCAGTGCTAGCTTAGCGGGCTCCCAAGAGACCCAGTACTTC.

The sample holds a few counts of this clonotype. The chain carries TRBV12-3 or TRBV12-4 and TRBJ2-7; 14 bases are a match to TRBD2. CDR3 size: 15 residues. V trimming: 4 bases; J trimming: 3 bases; junction bases outside the gene matches: 2. The CDR3 protein is CASSSTSGGDYEQYF. The DNA for the CDR3 is TGTGCCAGCAGTTCGACTAGCGGGGGGGACTACGAGCAGTACTTC.

The chain has TRBV5-5 and TRBJ1-5, with no clear D. Germline values: CDR1 SGHKS, CDR2 YYEKEE (reference sequence). V was pared by 0 bases and J by 0 bases, with 16 bases between. The CDR3 totals 18 residues. The CDR3 nucleotides are TGTGCCAGCAGCTTGGCGATATTCGGACCCTATAGCAATCAGCCCCAGCATTTT. It is translated as CASSLAIFGPYSNQPQHF.

The chain recombines TRBV19 with TRBJ1-4; D may be TRBD1 (5 bases). V was trimmed by 3 bases and J by 3 bases, leaving 11 bases between them. The CDR3 runs 15 residues. CDR1 and CDR2 from the germline V gene are LNHDA and SQIVND (reference sequence). CDR3 in amino acids: CASSIPRQSNEKLFF. The CDR3 region has the DNA TGTGCCAGTAGTATTCCTCGACAGTCTAATGAAAAACTGTTTTTT.

The CDR3 loop is CASSAGAVITETQYF. DNA for the CDR3: TGTGCCAGCAGTGCCGGGGCCGTAATCACGGAGACCCAGTACTTC. The chain links TRBV9 to TRBJ2-5; possibly TRBD1 or TRBD2 for D (5 bases each). The CDR3 totals 15 residues. Germline CDR1 and CDR2: SGDLS and YYNGEE. V was clipped by 5 bases and J by 5 bases, with 19 bases between them. The full variable domain, in which reference TRBV9 and TRBJ2-5 provide the parts outside the CDR3, is DSGVTQTPKHLITATGQRVTLRCSPRSGDLSVYWYQQSLDQGLQFLIQYYNGEERAKGNILERFSAQQFPDLHSELNLSSLELGDSALYFCASSAGAVITETQYFGPGTRLLVL.

This chain uses TRBV28 with TRBJ2-7; the D call may be TRBD1 or TRBD2 (5 bases each). Germline V gene lookup returns CDR1 MDHEN and CDR2 SYDVKM. The ends were cut back, 7 bases at V and 7 bases at J, with 14 bases in the middle. The CDR3 sequence is 12 residues long. The DNA for the CDR3 is TGTGCCAGCACGGTATCGGGGCATGAGCAGTACTTC. Encoded protein: CASTVSGHEQYF.